This record looks at one T cell receptor (beta chain) sequence and its context. Its antigen is as yet unknown. This sample is drawn from a study of T cells after yellow fever vaccination. Findings and limits, study-wide: Abundant bulk-population clonotypes could contaminate the FACS-sorted repertoires. Some clonotypes were seen in both the CD4 and the CD8 compartments. These made up a small share and likely arose from convergent recombination.

It was through 5'RACE template switching that TCR cDNA was made, with a universal primer site and UMIs added. MiXCR, applied by TCRdb to the 5' RACE reads, yields one record per CDR3 protein. The sample yields 500,000 to 650,000 distinct CDR3 sequences, approximately 13% seen once. The V end was cut by 4 bases, the J end by 4 bases, with 14 bases between. The CDR3 totals 15 residues. CDR1 and CDR2 from the germline V gene are SEHNR and FQNEAQ (reference sequence). This receptor was obtained from a man aged 30 to 45 who received the YFV17D yellow fever vaccine. Sequencing used PBMCs, obtained on the day of the yellow fever booster vaccination. The chain is built from TRBV7-9 and TRBJ2-1; TRBD1 is a possible D gene (5 bases). The CDR3 nucleotides read TGTGCCAGCAGCTCCACAGGCTTACCTTACAATGAGCAGTTCTTC. It codes for CASSSTGLPYNEQFF.